The 20 T cell receptor beta chains below all came from one sample that was sequenced in a study of blood T cells in healthy people across ages. The authors ran a second PCR of roughly 6 to 12 cycles using a sample-barcoded 5' primer and a J-beta primer mix. One entry per CDR3 protein results from TCRdb running MiXCR on the 5' RACE reads. The sample consists of around 1.5 million distinct CDR3 sequences, around 55% of them appearing once. The sequencing input was blood. These receptors were collected from a man aged 18 to 30 in good health.

This clonotype was seen a single time. The CDR3 spells CASSSRDRGPETQYF. In DNA, the CDR3 is TGTGCCAGCAGTTCCCGGGACAGGGGTCCAGAGACCCAGTACTTC. V and J are TRBV28 and TRBJ2-5, with TRBD1 identical over 10 bases. Unmatched junction bases numbered 6, after V lost 4 bases and J lost 4 bases. The length of the CDR3 is 15 residues. Germline V gene sequence: CDR1 MDHEN, CDR2 SYDVKM.

V and J are TRBV7-2 and TRBJ2-5; D gene unclear. Germline V lookup: CDR1 SGHTA, CDR2 FQGNSA. The CDR3 consists of 15 residues. Trimming left V 1 base short and J 0 bases short, with 9 bases between. For the CDR3, the DNA is TGTGCCAGCAGCTTAGTCGGCAGGAACCAAGAGACCCAGTACTTC. It specifies CASSLVGRNQETQYF.

The CDR3 region is CASSLLGLVLDTQYF. The CDR3 DNA follows: TGCGCCAGCAGCCTACTGGGACTAGTTTTAGATACGCAGTATTTT. The chain has TRBV5-1 and TRBJ2-3; 8 positions match TRBD2. CDR1 SGHRS and CDR2 YFSETQ come from the germline V gene. Losses at the gene ends were 4 bases for V and 5 bases for J; bases not matched to a gene: 9. The CDR3 is 15 residues long.

This chain's CDR3 is CASTPGLADSYEQYF. CDR3 nucleotides: TGTGCCAGCACCCCAGGACTAGCGGACTCCTACGAGCAGTACTTC. V usage is TRBV11-2 and J usage is TRBJ2-7; 10 bases fit TRBD2. Germline V gene lookup returns CDR1 SGHAT and CDR2 FQNNGV. This CDR3 spans 15 amino acids. J was trimmed by 0 bases and V by 7 bases; bases with no gene match: 6.

This chain links TRBV2 with TRBJ1-2; D might be TRBD1 (5 bases). V was shortened by 11 bases and J by 4 bases, with 17 bases between the two germline ends. This CDR3 is 13 amino acids long. The V gene's germline CDR1 is SNHLY and CDR2 FYNNEI. The chain's CDR3 is CAGGDRQRYGYTF. CDR3 bases: TGTGCCGGGGGGGACCGGCAGCGCTATGGCTACACCTTC.

The chain links TRBV25-1 to TRBJ2-3; 7 nucleotides agree with TRBD2. The CDR3 totals 15 residues. Trimming cost V 6 bases and J 10 bases; bases outside gene matches: 16. The germline CDR1 and CDR2 sequences are MGHDK and SYGVNS. The CDR3 DNA sequence: TGTGCCAGCAGCCGGGGGGTAACCGCCACCCATGCGCAGTATTTT. Translating it yields CASSRGVTATHAQYF.

This clonotype came up a few times. The chain has TRBV6-6 and TRBJ2-5; a weak D match, TRBD1 (6 bases). Germline loops: CDR1 MNHNY, CDR2 SVGAGI (reference sequence). This CDR3 has 16 amino acids. Deletions cut 2 bases from V and 4 bases from J, with 17 bases between. The CDR3 loop reads CASSYGGRVFPETQYF. Written as DNA, the CDR3 is TGTGCCAGCAGTTACGGGGGCAGGGTATTTCCAGAGACCCAGTACTTC.

This clonotype was seen only a few times. The genes are TRBV20-1 and TRBJ2-7; 11 bases are shared with TRBD2. Germline trimming cut 2 bases from V and 2 bases from J; bases unmatched to any gene: 14. The CDR3 is 18 amino acids. Looked up from germline, CDR1 is DFQATT and CDR2 is SNEGSKA (reference sequence). The chain's CDR3 is CSARIVGLAGGITYEQYF. The CDR3 DNA is TGCAGTGCTAGAATCGTAGGGCTAGCGGGGGGCATCACCTACGAGCAGTACTTC.

This clonotype was detected only a few times. This sequence joins TRBV6-5 and TRBJ2-4, with 8 bases identical to TRBD1. The J call may not be correct, given that the DNA end is closer to TRBJ2-7. The V gene's germline CDR1 is MNHEY and CDR2 SVGAGI. CDR3 length: 15 amino acids. The CDR3 DNA follows: TGTGCCAGCAGTTACGCCGACAGGGGAAGGTACGAGCAGTACTTC. Translated: CASSYADRGRYEQYF.

The CDR3 region is CASSVGEVSEQYF. The CDR3 nucleotides read TGTGCCAGCAGCGTAGGAGAGGTTTCTGAGCAGTACTTC. The chain carries TRBV9 and TRBJ2-4; D is undetermined. This CDR3 spans 13 amino acids. Germline loops: CDR1 SGDLS, CDR2 YYNGEE. Trimming left V 0 bases short and J 13 bases short, with 14 bases between. Based on the CDR3 plus reference TRBV9 and TRBJ2-4, the full variable domain is DSGVTQTPKHLITATGQRVTLRCSPRSGDLSVYWYQQSLDQGLQFLIQYYNGEERAKGNILERFSAQQFPDLHSELNLSSLELGDSALYFCASSVGEVSEQYFGAGTRLSVL.

This clonotype has a handful of counts. J is TRBJ2-1 and V is TRBV12-3 or TRBV12-4; 15 bases are shared with TRBD2. V trimming: 3 bases; J trimming: 10 bases; junction bases outside the gene matches: 4. CDR3 length: 15 residues. The CDR3 here is CASSFRTSGGAEQFF. The DNA of the CDR3 is TGTGCCAGCAGTTTCAGGACTAGCGGGGGGGCAGAGCAGTTCTTC.

The chain joins TRBV28 to TRBJ2-5, with 10 bases identical to TRBD2. This CDR3 contains 16 residues. J lost 0 bases, V lost 4 bases, and 5 bases had no gene match. From germline, CDR1 is MDHEN and CDR2 SYDVKM. CDR3 amino acids: CASSSLAGGYQETQYF. The CDR3 DNA follows: TGTGCCAGCAGTTCTTTAGCGGGGGGCTACCAAGAGACCCAGTACTTC.

The chain uses TRBV5-1 and TRBJ2-3; 12 bases fit TRBD2. The germline V gene has CDR1 SGHRS and CDR2 YFSETQ. The V and J ends lost 5 bases and 3 bases, in that order; junction bases with no gene match: 7. The CDR3 is 16 amino acids. The CDR3 reads CASRLAGGQGTDTQYF. DNA of the CDR3: TGCGCCAGCAGACTAGCGGGAGGACAAGGAACAGATACGCAGTATTTT.

The gene calls are TRBV6-1 and TRBJ2-7; tentatively, D is TRBD1 (6 bases). The better agreement between TRBJ2-5 and the DNA end casts doubt on the J call. The germline V gene encodes CDR1 MNHNS and CDR2 SASEGT. The CDR3 covers 14 residues. DNA for the CDR3: TGTGCCAGCAGTGGTGCAGGGGCACGGGAGACCCAGTACTTC. It codes for CASSGAGARETQYF.

The chain combines TRBV14 with TRBJ2-7; 10 bases map to TRBD2. Germline V lookup: CDR1 SGHDN, CDR2 FVKESK. The V gene end was trimmed by 1 base and the J gene end by 5 bases; junction bases not matched to a gene: 11. There are 17 residues in the CDR3. The CDR3 spells CASSQGPTSGRAHEQYF. CDR3 in DNA: TGTGCCAGCAGCCAAGGACCCACCAGCGGGAGGGCCCACGAGCAGTACTTC.

The chain employs TRBV10-3 and TRBJ2-1; possible D gene TRBD1, 6 bases. This CDR3 spans 14 amino acids. Per the germline V gene, CDR1 is ENHRY and CDR2 is SYGVKD. Trimming pared 7 bases from V and 10 bases from J, leaving 20 bases between. CDR3 amino acids: CAIKQGIGAYEQFF. The CDR3 DNA reads TGTGCCATCAAACAGGGAATCGGGGCCTACGAGCAGTTCTTC.

The chain joins TRBV7-2 to TRBJ2-7; the D is unclear. TRBJ2-5 matches the DNA end more closely, so the J call is doubtful. The V gene's germline CDR1 is SGHTA and CDR2 FQGNSA. The CDR3 has 16 amino acids. CDR3 in DNA: TGTGCCAGCAGCTTACTCGGCTCGAGGAGTATGGAGACCCAGTACTTC. The encoded protein is CASSLLGSRSMETQYF.

This clonotype was detected only once. The rearrangement links TRBV6-2 or TRBV6-3 to TRBJ2-7; D is unclear. V was pared by 1 base and J by 7 bases, with 20 bases between. This CDR3 has 16 amino acids. CDR1 is MNHEY, CDR2 SVGEGT, per germline. The CDR3 spells CASSYFGPQSYNEQYF. CDR3 coding DNA: TGTGCCAGCAGTTACTTCGGGCCCCAGTCCTACAATGAGCAGTACTTC.

This clonotype turned up a few times. J is TRBJ2-7 and V is TRBV6-1; perhaps TRBD2 as D (5 bases). This CDR3 contains 15 residues. The germline CDR1 and CDR2 sequences are MNHNS and SASEGT. V lost 5 bases and J lost 7, with 21 bases in between. The CDR3 region has the DNA TGTGCCAGCAGTACCGACACGCCAGGATCGGGGGAGCAGTACTTC. Translated, it gives CASSTDTPGSGEQYF.

The genes are TRBV7-7 and TRBJ2-5; perhaps TRBD1 as D (6 bases). The CDR3 is 15 amino acids. Germline values: CDR1 SSHAT, CDR2 FNYEAQ (reference sequence). Trimming took off 5 bases at V and 5 bases at J, with 18 bases between the two ends. CDR3 nucleotides: TGTGCCAGCAGCCAATACCGACAGGTTGGGGAGACCCAGTACTTC. This sequence encodes CASSQYRQVGETQYF.